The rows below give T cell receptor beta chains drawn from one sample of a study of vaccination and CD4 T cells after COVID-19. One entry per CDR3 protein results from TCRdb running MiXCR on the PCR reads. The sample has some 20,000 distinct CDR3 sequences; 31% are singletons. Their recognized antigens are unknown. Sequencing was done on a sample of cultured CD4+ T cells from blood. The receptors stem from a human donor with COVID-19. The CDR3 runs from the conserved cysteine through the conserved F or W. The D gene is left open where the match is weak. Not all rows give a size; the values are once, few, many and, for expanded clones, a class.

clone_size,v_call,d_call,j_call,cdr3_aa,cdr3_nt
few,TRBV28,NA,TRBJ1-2,CASSLSSGSLNYGYTF,TGTGCCAGCAGTTTATCCTCAGGCAGCTTGAACTATGGCTACACCTTC
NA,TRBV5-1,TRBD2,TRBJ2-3,CASSRQPSGVSTDTQYF,TGCGCCAGCAGCAGGCAGCCTAGCGGGGTGAGCACAGATACGCAGTATTTT
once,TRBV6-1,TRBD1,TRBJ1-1,CASIGTDTEVFF,TGTGCCAGCATAGGGACAGACACTGAAGTTTTCTTT
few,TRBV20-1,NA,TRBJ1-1,CSASRGVNTEAFF,TGCAGTGCTAGCCGAGGGGTGAACACTGAAGCTTTCTTT
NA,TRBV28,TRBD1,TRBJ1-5,CASGTSGGLSNQPQHF,TGTGCCAGCGGAACCTCAGGGGGATTAAGCAATCAGCCCCAGCATTTT
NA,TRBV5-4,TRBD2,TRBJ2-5,CASRAGGRQETQYF,TGTGCCAGCAGGGCGGGGGGGCGGCAAGAGACCCAGTACTTC
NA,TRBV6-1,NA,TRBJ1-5,CASRRQTNQPQHF,TGTGCCAGCAGGCGACAGACTAATCAGCCCCAGCATTTT
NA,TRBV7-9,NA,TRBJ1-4,CASSPNLRENEKLFF,TGTGCCAGCAGCCCCAACCTGCGGGAGAATGAAAAACTGTTTTTT
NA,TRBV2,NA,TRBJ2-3,CASVEAGAHTDTQYF,TGTGCCAGCGTCGAGGCGGGGGCGCACACAGATACGCAGTATTTT
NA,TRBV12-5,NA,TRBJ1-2,CASGLEKLRADHGYTF,TGTGCTAGTGGTTTGGAAAAACTAAGGGCTGACCATGGCTACACCTTC
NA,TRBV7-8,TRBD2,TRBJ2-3,CASSSRSGGTDTQYF,TGTGCCAGCAGCTCCCGTAGCGGGGGCACAGATACGCAGTATTTT
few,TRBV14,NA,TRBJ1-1,CASSQGGGLMDEAFF,TGTGCCAGCAGCCAAGGTGGAGGGCTTATGGATGAAGCTTTCTTT
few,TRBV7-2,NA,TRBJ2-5,CASSLAQTQYF,TGTGCCAGCAGCTTAGCCCAGACCCAGTACTTC
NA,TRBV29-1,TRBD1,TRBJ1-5,CSVGQGKNQPQHF,TGCAGCGTCGGACAGGGGAAAAATCAGCCCCAGCATTTT
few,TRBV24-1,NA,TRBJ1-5,CATSRGGNQPQHF,TGTGCCACCAGTAGGGGGGGTAATCAGCCCCAGCATTTT
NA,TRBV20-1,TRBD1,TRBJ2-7,CSASPGQKNYEQYF,TGCAGTGCTAGCCCGGGACAGAAAAACTACGAGCAGTACTTC
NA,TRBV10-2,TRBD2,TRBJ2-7,CASSETSGASEQYF,TGCGCCAGCAGCGAGACTAGCGGGGCGAGTGAGCAGTACTTC
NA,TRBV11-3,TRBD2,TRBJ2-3,CASSLGAGGPKADTQYF,TGTGCCAGCAGCTTAGGGGCGGGGGGACCCAAGGCAGATACGCAGTATTTT